This TCR beta chain was retrieved from a study of spatial heterogeneity in lung cancer. Study as a whole: A consistent excess of beta-chain over alpha-chain sequences was detected.

Study-level points and caveats: The study found that expanded intratumoral alpha and beta TCR counts tracked tumor mutation counts.

Unique molecular identifiers tagged every individual TCR cDNA molecule. TCRdb reanalysed the 5' RACE reads using MiXCR and keeps one entry per CDR3 protein. The sample has 6,000 to 8,000 distinct CDR3 sequences; less than 8.5% are singletons. Time point meaning: sample taken at primary tumor resection. The sequenced material consisted of unsorted whole RNA from tumor, nontumor lung or frozen PBMC. This clonotype was seen ten or more times. Its antigen is unidentified. This beta chain is a stray read from a library made for alpha chains; its abundance is not meaningful. The CDR3 runs 17 residues. V lost 6 bases to trimming and J lost 1 base; unmatched junction nucleotides: 11. Germline assignment: CDR1 LNHDA and CDR2 SQIVND (reference sequence).

The source is a female donor with early-stage non-small cell lung cancer. The chain carries TRBV19 and TRBJ2-3, with TRBD2 identical over 9 bases. The source was lung tumor tissue, collected at surgery. CDR3: CASRRGTSQRGTDTQYF. The CDR3 DNA follows: TGTGCCAGTAGGCGCGGGACTAGCCAACGTGGCACAGATACGCAGTATTTT.